This T cell receptor beta chain was sequenced during a study of shared clonotypes between healthy human individuals. The CDR3 contains 14 residues. Germline trimming cut 4 bases from V and 5 bases from J; bases unmatched to any gene: 5. CDR1 and CDR2 from the germline V gene are MGHRA and YSYEKL. Data came from immunoSEQ multiplex PCR; TCRdb stores just in-frame clones and leaves some out. The sample lists about 1 million clones, about 75% occurring once. The table lists this clone with a count of one. The specimen was memory CD4+ T cells sorted from blood. Subset denoted: CD45RA-negative fraction. The V gene is TRBV4-1, the J gene TRBJ1-2; 9 nucleotides agree with TRBD1. This clonotype was obtained from a man between 18 and 35 years old in good health. CDR3 region: CASSPGQGWYGYTF. For the CDR3, the DNA is TGCGCCAGCAGCCCCGGACAGGGGTGGTATGGCTACACCTTC.